This passage covers 3 T cell receptor beta chains from one sample sequenced in a study of CD8 T cells in ankylosing spondylitis. The study's findings and limits: A TCR beta motif of about 8 highly homologous variants seemed to mark ankylosing spondylitis blood.

The antigens for these receptors are not known. TCRdb reprocessed the 5' RACE reads with MiXCR, giving one entry per CDR3 protein. The sample comprises under 850,000 distinct CDR3 sequences, about 20% of which are singletons, and around 20% rests with the top ten. Sequenced sample: blood, either unsorted or a sorted T cell fraction (not recorded which). The receptors originated from a male donor with ankylosing spondylitis.

V gene TRBV30 combines with J gene TRBJ2-1; 7 bases are shared with TRBD1. This CDR3 contains 14 residues. The V gene end was trimmed by 5 bases and the J gene end by 5 bases; junction bases not matched to a gene: 9. The V gene's germline CDR1 is GTSNPN and CDR2 SVGIG (reference sequence). The CDR3 protein is CAWARDSYNNEQFF. In DNA form, the CDR3 reads TGTGCCTGGGCCCGGGACAGTTATAACAATGAGCAGTTCTTC.

This clonotype was observed once. This sequence joins TRBV27 and TRBJ2-7; 11 positions agree with TRBD2. J gave up 6 bases and V 5 bases, and 6 bases lay outside the gene matches. From germline, CDR1 is MNHEY and CDR2 SMNVEV (reference sequence). This CDR3 has 14 amino acids. The CDR3 coding sequence is TGTGCCAGCAGTCCTAGCGGGAGGTCTTCCGAGCAGTACTTC. Translating it yields CASSPSGRSSEQYF.

The chain joins TRBV6-1 to TRBJ1-5; D gene uncertain. The CDR3 is 15 residues long. The germline gives CDR1 MNHNS, CDR2 SASEGT. The V end was cut by 5 bases, the J end by 3 bases, with 14 bases between. The CDR3 sequence: CASSPRVGNNQPQHF. Here the CDR3 DNA reads TGTGCCAGCAGTCCCCGGGTGGGGAACAATCAGCCCCAGCATTTT.